This TCR beta chain was observed in a study of OX40 agonist ivuxolimab in advanced cancers. At the level of the study: Three individuals attained partial responses, comprising one hepatocellular carcinoma case and two cutaneous melanoma cases.

Sequencing used immunoSEQ multiplex PCR; TCRdb keeps in-frame clones, though not all of them. The sample lists 100,000 to 150,000 clones, about nine tenths seen once, with 0.8% to 1% in the top ten. In the case of this clone: Antigen specificity is unknown.

Findings and limits, study-wide: At doses 0.1 to 3.0 mg/kg, CD4+ and CD8+ clones expanded.

This TCR came from an adult with an advanced solid tumor such as melanoma, head and neck, liver or kidney cancer. The specimen was CD4+ or CD8+ T cells sorted from blood, collected in a trial of the OX40 agonist ivuxolimab.

Here the CDR3 reads CSAAEGAYNSPLHF. In DNA, the CDR3 is TGCAGCGCAGCCGAGGGGGCCTATAATTCACCCCTCCACTTT. This chain links TRBV29-1 with TRBJ1-6; possible D gene TRBD1, 6 bases. CDR1 and CDR2 (germline): SQVTM, ANQGSEA. The V end was cut by 7 bases, the J end by 2 bases, with 12 bases between. This CDR3 has 14 residues.